The 13 T cell receptor beta chains reported below all come from one sample, sequenced in a study of neurological immune-mediated disorders. The time point: longitudinal time-point 2. TCRdb recomputed calls from the 5' RACE reads with MiXCR, one row per CDR3 protein. Of roughly 60,000 distinct CDR3 sequences in the sample, 9.7% are singletons; the top ten hold about an eighth. Sequencing used PBMCs. Receptors were obtained from a man aged 25-40 years in good health.

This clonotype showed up many times. The chain carries TRBV15 and TRBJ2-1; weak D call: TRBD1 (7 bases). Looked up from germline, CDR1 is LNHNV and CDR2 is YYDKDF (reference sequence). Trimming left V 8 bases short and J 7 bases short, with 15 bases between. The CDR3 totals 13 residues. CDR3 in amino acids: CATYRSGGNEQFF. CDR3 bases: TGTGCCACCTATCGATCAGGGGGGAATGAGCAGTTCTTC.

This clonotype showed up many times. The chain couples TRBV7-9 to TRBJ2-5; 8 bases are a match to TRBD2. The V segment lost 4 bases and the J segment 2 bases; nucleotides outside the gene matches: 9. The CDR3 extends over 16 amino acids. In germline, CDR1 is SEHNR, CDR2 FQNEAQ (reference sequence). CDR3 protein: CASSSEPREGQETQYF. The CDR3 coding sequence is TGTGCCAGCAGCTCGGAACCACGGGAGGGGCAAGAGACCCAGTACTTC.

The V call is TRBV20-1, the J call TRBJ2-7; no definite D call. Trimming pared 1 base from V and 0 bases from J, leaving 13 bases between. CDR1 and CDR2 (germline): DFQATT, SNEGSKA (reference sequence). CDR3 length: 15 residues. The CDR3 region is CSARAVVTFSYEQYF. CDR3 nucleotides: TGCAGTGCTAGAGCGGTAGTGACTTTCTCCTACGAGCAGTACTTC.

This clonotype has at least ten counts. This chain joins TRBV12-3 or TRBV12-4 and TRBJ2-1; D is uncertain. With 6 bases removed from V and 0 bases from J, the gap between germline ends came to 9 bases. The CDR3 extends over 14 amino acids. The CDR3 sequence: CASRRPSSYNEQFF. The CDR3 DNA reads as TGTGCCAGCAGAAGGCCAAGCTCCTACAATGAGCAGTTCTTC.

This clonotype was counted ten times or more. The chain uses TRBV6-5 and TRBJ2-4; D is ambiguous. Trimming removed 7 bases from V and 9 bases from J, with 13 bases in between. The CDR3 runs to 12 residues. Looked up from germline, CDR1 is MNHEY and CDR2 is SVGAGI. CDR3 coding DNA: TGTGCCAGCACTTATCTGCCTTGCATTCAGTACTTC. Translating gives CASTYLPCIQYF.

The sample holds a few counts of this clonotype. The gene calls are TRBV5-1 and TRBJ2-7, with D unclear. The CDR3 is 14 amino acids. CDR1 is SGHRS, CDR2 YFSETQ, per germline. The V end was cut by 1 base, the J end by 4 bases, with 12 bases between. CDR3 in amino acids: CASSLNPTHYEQYF. CDR3 nucleotides: TGCGCCAGCAGCTTGAACCCGACTCATTACGAGCAGTACTTC.

This clonotype was picked up many times. The gene calls are TRBV29-1 and TRBJ2-2; D might be TRBD1 (5 bases). This CDR3 region has 13 residues. Germline V CDR1 and CDR2: SQVTM, ANQGSEA. Trimming cost V 8 bases and J 0 bases, with 10 bases left between them. The chain's CDR3 is CSFGHPNTGELFF. In DNA form, the CDR3 reads TGCAGCTTTGGACACCCGAACACCGGGGAGCTGTTTTTT.

This clonotype was seen only a few times. The chain carries TRBV2 and TRBJ2-1; TRBD2 matches 8 bases. Germline V gene data show CDR1 as SNHLY and CDR2 as FYNNEI. CDR3 length equals 13 residues. J lost 4 bases, V lost 6 bases, and 2 bases had no gene match. CDR3 sequence reads: CASSTSGYNEQFF. As DNA, the CDR3 is TGTGCCAGCAGCACTAGCGGATACAATGAGCAGTTCTTC.

The rearrangement joins TRBV7-8 to TRBJ2-1; D perhaps matches TRBD1 (5 bases). CDR1 is SGHVS and CDR2 is FQNEAQ in the germline V gene. With 5 bases removed from V and 8 bases from J, the gap between germline ends came to 22 bases. CDR3 length: 16 residues. The CDR3 DNA reads TGTGCCAGCAGCCCATACACCGTGGGGCCTAGTGATGAGCAGTTCTTC. This translates into CASSPYTVGPSDEQFF.

Many counts were recorded for this clonotype. This chain uses TRBV10-3 with TRBJ2-1, with TRBD2 matching 9 bases. The V gene's germline CDR1 is ENHRY and CDR2 SYGVKD. The CDR3 has 14 amino acids. V lost 8 bases and J lost 7; bases outside the gene matches: 9. The CDR3 protein is CAIPAGGGLNEQFF. The CDR3 region has the DNA TGTGCCATCCCCGCGGGAGGGGGTCTTAATGAGCAGTTCTTC.

This clonotype was counted ten times or more. This sequence joins TRBV10-3 and TRBJ2-7; a possible D gene is TRBD2 (6 bases). Germline V gives CDR1 ENHRY, CDR2 SYGVKD. Trimming took off 11 bases at V and 1 base at J, with 21 bases between the two ends. This CDR3 is built from 15 residues. The CDR3: CASRTPLEGSYEQYF. The CDR3 DNA follows: TGTGCCTCCCGGACCCCACTGGAGGGGTCCTACGAGCAGTACTTC.

The chain is built from TRBV24-1 and TRBJ1-5, with D unresolved. Trimming cost V 7 bases and J 0 bases, with 6 bases left between them. The CDR3 contains 13 residues. Per the germline V gene, CDR1 is KGHDR and CDR2 is SFDVKD. DNA of the CDR3: TGTGCCACCAGCACAAATAGCAATCAGCCCCAGCATTTT. Amino acid sequence: CATSTNSNQPQHF.

This clonotype occurred many times. This rearrangement joins TRBV29-1 to TRBJ1-3; no reliable D call. Germline V lookup: CDR1 SQVTM, CDR2 ANQGSEA. The CDR3 is 13 amino acids. Trimming removed 5 bases from V and 2 bases from J, with 10 bases in between. This CDR3 is CSVIGNTGNTIYF. The CDR3 DNA reads as TGCAGCGTTATAGGGAACACTGGAAACACCATATATTTT.